The entry that follows covers one TCR beta chain sequence. Its matching antigen is unknown. Terminally differentiated effector memory CD45RA+ cells were excluded from the naive CD8 cells, which were CD45RO-negative and positively selected for CCR7. This record comes from a study of shared clonotypes between healthy human individuals. General study findings and limits: Unshared clonotypes carried lower generation probabilities than those common to all four donors.

Assay runs were performed at deep level. The protocol was immunoSEQ multiplex PCR, while the TCRdb copy is restricted to in-frame clones and leaves out a portion. The sample contains roughly 600,000 clones, 98% of which appear only once. V was shortened by 2 bases and J by 1 base, with 8 bases between the two germline ends. Per the germline V gene, CDR1 is SGHNT and CDR2 is YYREEE (reference sequence). The CDR3 is made up of 14 amino acids. The origin of this receptor is a man aged 30 to 45 in good health. The rearrangement joins TRBV5-4 to TRBJ2-3, with a possible D match to TRBD1 (5 bases). Sequences were obtained from naive CD8+ T cells sorted from blood. CDR3 protein: CASSLATGTDTQYF. The CDR3, as DNA: TGTGCCAGCAGCTTAGCGACAGGCACAGATACGCAGTATTTT.